The rows below give T cell receptor beta chains drawn from one sample of a study of blood T cell repertoires in COVID-19. Assay used: immunoSEQ multiplex PCR; TCRdb lists only in-frame clones, some missing. The sample has about 180,000 clones; about 86% are singletons. What was sequenced was peripheral blood. These receptors all come from a man between 50 and 59 years old with active or convalescent COVID-19. Both conserved end residues are part of each CDR3. The D gene is left open where the match is weak. Clone size appears in some rows only: once, few, many, or a class for an expanded clone.

cdr3_nt cdr3_aa d_call v_call clone_size j_call
TGTGCCACCCGACTAAGCGGGATTACAGATACGCAGTATTTT CATRLSGITDTQYF TRBD2 TRBV15 once TRBJ2-3
TGTGCCAGTAGTATTCAATTCGGGACAGGGCCAAGGAGCGAGCAGTACTTC CASSIQFGTGPRSEQYF TRBD1 TRBV19 - TRBJ2-7
TGTGCCAGTAGTATAATAGGAAAAGGCGGCGACAATGAGCAGTTCTTC CASSIIGKGGDNEQFF - TRBV19 - TRBJ2-1
TGCGCCAGCAGCCAAGACCCGGCGGGCAGCTCTAATGAAAAACTGTTTTTT CASSQDPAGSSNEKLFF - TRBV4-3 once TRBJ1-4
TGTGCCAGCAGCCAAACCGGGACAGGGCTGGAGACCCAGTACTTC CASSQTGTGLETQYF TRBD1 TRBV4-2 - TRBJ2-5
TGTGCCAGCAGCTTAGCCGGTAGATACGAGCAGTACTTC CASSLAGRYEQYF - TRBV11-3 - TRBJ2-7
TGCGCCAGCAGCCCTTACCGGGACAGTAACACTGAAGCTTTCTTT CASSPYRDSNTEAFF TRBD1 TRBV4-1 - TRBJ1-1
TGTGCCAGCACTACTTCGCTAGCGGGGACCAGCGAGCAGTACTTC CASTTSLAGTSEQYF TRBD2 TRBV3-1/TRBV3-2 - TRBJ2-7
TGCGCCAGCAGCCAATTGTGGGGACATCCTAATTCACCCCTCCACTTT CASSQLWGHPNSPLHF - TRBV4-3 - TRBJ1-6
TGTGCCAGCAGGCAGACAGGGGGTAGCTCACCCCTCCACTTT CASRQTGGSSPLHF TRBD1 TRBV3-1/TRBV3-2 - TRBJ1-6
TGTGCCAGCAGCTTAGGACAGGGGAACACCGGGGAGCTGTTTTTT CASSLGQGNTGELFF TRBD1 TRBV7-9 - TRBJ2-2
TGTGCCTGGAGTGGCGGGAGAGACGATGAGCAGTTCTTC CAWSGGRDDEQFF TRBD2 TRBV30 - TRBJ2-1
TGTGCCTGGAGTGTTGGCCGAAGACTAGCCGGTGAGCAGTTCTTC CAWSVGRRLAGEQFF TRBD2 TRBV30 - TRBJ2-1
TGTGCCAGTAGTATGATAGACCGGGACAGGGTTTTCCAAGAGACCCAGTACTTC CASSMIDRDRVFQETQYF TRBD1 TRBV19 - TRBJ2-5
TGTGCCAGCACCTTACAGGGCACTGAAGCTTTCTTT CASTLQGTEAFF - TRBV28 - TRBJ1-1